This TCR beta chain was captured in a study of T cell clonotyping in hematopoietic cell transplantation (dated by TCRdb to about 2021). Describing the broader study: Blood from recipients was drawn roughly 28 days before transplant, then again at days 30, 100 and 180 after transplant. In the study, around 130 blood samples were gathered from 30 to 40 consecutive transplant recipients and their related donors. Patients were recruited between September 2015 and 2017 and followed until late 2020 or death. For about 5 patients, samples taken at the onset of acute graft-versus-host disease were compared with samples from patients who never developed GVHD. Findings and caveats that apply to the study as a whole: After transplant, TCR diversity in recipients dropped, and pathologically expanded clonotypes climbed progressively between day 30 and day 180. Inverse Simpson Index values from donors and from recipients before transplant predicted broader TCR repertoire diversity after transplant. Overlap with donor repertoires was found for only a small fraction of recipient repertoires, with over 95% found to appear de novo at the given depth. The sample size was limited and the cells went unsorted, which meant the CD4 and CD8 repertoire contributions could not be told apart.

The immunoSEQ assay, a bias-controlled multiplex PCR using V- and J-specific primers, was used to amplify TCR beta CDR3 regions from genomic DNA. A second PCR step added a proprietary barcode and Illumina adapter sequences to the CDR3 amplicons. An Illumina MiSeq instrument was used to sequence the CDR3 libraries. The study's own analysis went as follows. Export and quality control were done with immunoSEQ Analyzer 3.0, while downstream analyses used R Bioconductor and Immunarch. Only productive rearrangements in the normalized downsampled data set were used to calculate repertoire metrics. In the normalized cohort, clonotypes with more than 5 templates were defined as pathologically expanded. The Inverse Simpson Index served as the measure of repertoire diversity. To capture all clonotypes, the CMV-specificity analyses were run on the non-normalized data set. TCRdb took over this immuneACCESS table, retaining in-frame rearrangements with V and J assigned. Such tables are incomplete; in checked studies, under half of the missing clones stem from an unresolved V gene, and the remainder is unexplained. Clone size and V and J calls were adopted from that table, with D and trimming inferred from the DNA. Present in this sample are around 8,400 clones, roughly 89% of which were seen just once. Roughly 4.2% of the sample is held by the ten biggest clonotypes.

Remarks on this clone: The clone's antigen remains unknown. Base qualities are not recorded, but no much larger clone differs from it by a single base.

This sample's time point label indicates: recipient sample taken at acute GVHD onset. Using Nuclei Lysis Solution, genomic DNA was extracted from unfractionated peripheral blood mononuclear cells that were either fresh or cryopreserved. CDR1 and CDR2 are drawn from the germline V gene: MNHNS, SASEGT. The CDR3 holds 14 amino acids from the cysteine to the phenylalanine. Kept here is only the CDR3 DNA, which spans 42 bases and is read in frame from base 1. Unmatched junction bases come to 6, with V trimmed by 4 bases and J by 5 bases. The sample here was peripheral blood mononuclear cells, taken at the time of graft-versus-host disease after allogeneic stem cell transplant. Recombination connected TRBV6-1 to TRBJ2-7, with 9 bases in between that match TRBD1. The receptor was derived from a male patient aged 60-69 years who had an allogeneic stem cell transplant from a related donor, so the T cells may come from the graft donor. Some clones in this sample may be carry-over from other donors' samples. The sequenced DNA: TGTGCCAGCAGTGGGGGGACAGGGTCCCACGAGCAGTACTTC. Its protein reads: CASSGGTGSHEQYF.